This T cell receptor (beta chain) was documented in a study of T cell changes during pregnancy in multiple sclerosis. Assay used: immunoSEQ multiplex PCR; TCRdb lists only in-frame clones, some missing. Of around 34,000 clones detected, around nine tenths appear once; the ten largest clones hold approximately 13%. Germline lookup yields CDR1 MDHEN and CDR2 SYDVKM. The V gene lost 6 bases and the J gene lost 7 bases, with 12 bases spanning the gap. This CDR3 spans 12 amino acids. Source: CD8+ T cells from peripheral blood mononuclear cells, taken in the first trimester of pregnancy. This clonotype was obtained from a female donor with multiple sclerosis, enrolled in a pregnancy study. V gene TRBV28 combines with J gene TRBJ1-1, with D possibly being TRBD1 (5 bases). Here the CDR3 DNA reads TGTGCCAGCAGCACTCAGGGTTTTGAAGCTTTCTTT. It encodes CASSTQGFEAFF. The variable domain in full, completed from reference TRBV28 and TRBJ1-1, reads DVKVTQSSRYLVKRTGEKVFLECVQDMDHENMFWYRQDPGLGLRLIYFSYDVKMKEKGDIPEGYSVSREKKERFSLILESASTNQTSMYLCASSTQGFEAFFGQGTRLTVV.